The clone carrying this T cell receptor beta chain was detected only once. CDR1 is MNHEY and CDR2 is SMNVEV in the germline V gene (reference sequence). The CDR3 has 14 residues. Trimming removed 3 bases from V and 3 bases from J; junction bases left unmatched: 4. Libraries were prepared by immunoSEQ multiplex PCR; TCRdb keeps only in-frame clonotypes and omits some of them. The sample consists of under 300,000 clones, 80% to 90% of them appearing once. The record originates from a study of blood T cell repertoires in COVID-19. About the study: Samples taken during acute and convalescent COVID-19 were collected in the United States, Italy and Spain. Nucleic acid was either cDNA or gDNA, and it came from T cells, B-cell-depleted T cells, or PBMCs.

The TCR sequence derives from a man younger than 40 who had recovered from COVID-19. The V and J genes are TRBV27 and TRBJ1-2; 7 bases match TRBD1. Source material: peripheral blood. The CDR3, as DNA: TGTGCCAGCAGTTTTGCCGGGACAGACTATGGCTACACCTTC. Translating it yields CASSFAGTDYGYTF.